Each of the 6 T cell receptor beta chains below was sequenced from the same sample in a study of blood T cell repertoires in COVID-19. Assay: immunoSEQ multiplex PCR; the TCRdb copy retains only in-frame clones and omits some. The data show approximately 200,000 clones, 88% seen once. The sample comprised peripheral blood. The receptors originated from a man between 65 and 79 years old with acute or convalescent COVID-19.

The chain carries TRBV19 and TRBJ1-2, with a weak D call TRBD1 (6 bases). V lost 6 bases to trimming and J lost 7 bases, with 15 bases between them. Germline lookup yields CDR1 LNHDA and CDR2 SQIVND (reference sequence). This CDR3 comprises 13 residues. The CDR3 DNA reads TGTGCCAGTAGGTTACAGGGTACCGTTGGCTACACCTTC. This codes for CASRLQGTVGYTF.

This rearrangement joins TRBV6-5 to TRBJ1-4; D is possibly TRBD1 (5 bases). This CDR3 region has 14 residues. V lost 2 bases to trimming and J lost 3 bases, with 7 bases between them. Per germline, CDR1 MNHEY and CDR2 SVGAGI. The CDR3 DNA is TGTGCCAGCAGTTACCTCAGGGCTAATGAAAAACTGTTTTTT. Protein sequence: CASSYLRANEKLFF.

V gene TRBV24-1 combines with J gene TRBJ2-3; D is undetermined. This CDR3 comprises 12 residues. The germline V gene encodes CDR1 KGHDR and CDR2 SFDVKD. The V gene lost 7 bases and the J gene lost 2 bases, with 6 bases spanning the gap. The CDR3 loop is CATSGLTDTQYF. The CDR3 DNA reads as TGTGCCACCAGCGGTCTCACAGATACGCAGTATTTT.

The chain carries TRBV3-1 (or the pseudogene TRBV3-2) and TRBJ1-2; D not resolved. The CDR3 has 14 residues. Germline CDR1 and CDR2: LGHDT and YNNKEL (reference sequence). The V and J ends lost 0 bases and 2 bases respectively, with 7 bases between them. The DNA of the CDR3 is TGTGCCAGCAGCCAAGATCTCAGGAACTATGGCTACACCTTC. Translated: CASSQDLRNYGYTF.

This rearrangement joins TRBV19 to TRBJ2-1; 12 bases line up with TRBD2. CDR3 size: 14 residues. J lost 8 bases, V lost 7 bases, and 6 bases had no gene match. CDR1 and CDR2 (germline): LNHDA, SQIVND (reference sequence). Written as DNA, the CDR3 is TGTGCCAGTACCGCTAGCGGGAGGGTCTATGAGCAGTTCTTC. Translated, it gives CASTASGRVYEQFF.

The chain recombines TRBV5-6 with TRBJ2-1; a possible D gene is TRBD2 (5 bases). This CDR3 spans 17 amino acids. CDR1 SGHDT and CDR2 YYEEEE come from the germline V gene. V lost 3 bases and J 2 bases, leaving 18 bases between the germline ends. The chain's CDR3 is CASSSLGSALTYNEQFF. The CDR3 DNA is TGTGCCAGCAGCTCGCTTGGGAGCGCCCTGACCTACAATGAGCAGTTCTTC.